This is a list of T cell receptor beta chains from one sample in a study of T cells after yellow fever vaccination. Via MiXCR, TCRdb re-called the 5' RACE reads, giving one row per CDR3 protein. Of under 400,000 distinct CDR3 sequences in the sample, roughly an eighth were seen once. The sequenced sample was CD4+ T cells sorted from PBMCs, obtained 15 days after the yellow fever booster vaccination. Receptors were obtained from a man younger than 35 who received the YFV17D yellow fever vaccine. The CDR3 runs from the conserved cysteine through the conserved F or W. The D gene is left open where the match is weak. The size of a clone is reported for some rows only, either as once, few or many, or as a class for expanded clones.

j_gene: TRBJ1-6; abundance: -; d_gene: TRBD1; v_gene: TRBV2; CDR3nt: TGTGCCAGCAGGGCACCAGGGGGCCGCTCCTATAATTCACCCCTCCACTTT; CDR3aa: CASRAPGGRSYNSPLHF
j_gene: TRBJ2-2; abundance: few; d_gene: -; v_gene: TRBV7-2; CDR3nt: TGTGCCAGCAGCCACGGACAGATCACCGGGGAGCTGTTTTTT; CDR3aa: CASSHGQITGELFF
j_gene: TRBJ2-7; abundance: -; d_gene: TRBD1; v_gene: TRBV7-8; CDR3nt: TGTGCCAGCAGCCGGGACAGCCAGACCTACGAGCAGTACTTC; CDR3aa: CASSRDSQTYEQYF
j_gene: TRBJ2-3; abundance: -; d_gene: -; v_gene: TRBV5-1; CDR3nt: TGCGCCAGCAGCTGGGACGTGACTACCACAGATACGCAGTATTTT; CDR3aa: CASSWDVTTTDTQYF
j_gene: TRBJ1-2; abundance: few; d_gene: -; v_gene: TRBV4-3; CDR3nt: TGCGCCAGCAGCCAAGGTCATGGGGTTTTCTATGGCTACACCTTC; CDR3aa: CASSQGHGVFYGYTF
j_gene: TRBJ2-5; abundance: -; d_gene: TRBD2; v_gene: TRBV5-4; CDR3nt: TGTGCCAGCAGGCGGACTAGCGGGGGCGAAGAGACCCAGTACTTC; CDR3aa: CASRRTSGGEETQYF
j_gene: TRBJ2-5; abundance: -; d_gene: TRBD1; v_gene: TRBV5-6; CDR3nt: TGTGCCAGCAGCTTGGCCGGACAGGGGGCTACAGAGACCCAGTACTTC; CDR3aa: CASSLAGQGATETQYF
j_gene: TRBJ2-3; abundance: few; d_gene: -; v_gene: TRBV9; CDR3nt: TGTGCCAGCAGCGTAGCGAGGGCAGATACGCAGTATTTT; CDR3aa: CASSVARADTQYF
j_gene: TRBJ1-5; abundance: few; d_gene: -; v_gene: TRBV12-3/TRBV12-4; CDR3nt: TGTGCCAGCAGTCAACAGGTCAATCAGCCCCAGCATTTT; CDR3aa: CASSQQVNQPQHF
j_gene: TRBJ2-1; abundance: -; d_gene: TRBD1; v_gene: TRBV2; CDR3nt: TGTGCCAGCAGTGAAGGGACAGGGGGCGAGCAGTTCTTC; CDR3aa: CASSEGTGGEQFF
j_gene: TRBJ1-1; abundance: -; d_gene: TRBD1; v_gene: TRBV29-1; CDR3nt: TGCAGCGTTAAACGGGGGGACAGCATGAACACTGAAGCTTTCTTT; CDR3aa: CSVKRGDSMNTEAFF
j_gene: TRBJ1-2; abundance: -; d_gene: TRBD1; v_gene: TRBV28; CDR3nt: TGTGCCAGCAGTTCAGGACAGGGGGTCTATGGCTACACCTTC; CDR3aa: CASSSGQGVYGYTF
j_gene: TRBJ2-3; abundance: few; d_gene: -; v_gene: TRBV5-1; CDR3nt: TGCGCCAGCAGCTCGGGCCGGGGCGCAGGGACAGATACGCAGTATTTT; CDR3aa: CASSSGRGAGTDTQYF
j_gene: TRBJ2-2; abundance: few; d_gene: -; v_gene: TRBV5-1; CDR3nt: TGCGCCAGCAGCTTGGATCCCCTAGGGGCGAACACCGGGGAGCTGTTTTTT; CDR3aa: CASSLDPLGANTGELFF
j_gene: TRBJ2-7; abundance: few; d_gene: -; v_gene: TRBV15; CDR3nt: TGTGCCACCAGCTCCGACGTAGGGGGGGGCTACGAGCAGTACTTC; CDR3aa: CATSSDVGGGYEQYF
j_gene: TRBJ2-1; abundance: many; d_gene: TRBD1; v_gene: TRBV12-3/TRBV12-4; CDR3nt: TGTGCCAGCAGTTTGGGACAGGGAAAGTTCTTC; CDR3aa: CASSLGQGKFF
j_gene: TRBJ1-4; abundance: few; d_gene: TRBD1; v_gene: TRBV5-1; CDR3nt: TGCGCCAGCAGCCCGGGACAGTTTAATGAAAAACTGTTTTTT; CDR3aa: CASSPGQFNEKLFF
j_gene: TRBJ1-2; abundance: -; d_gene: -; v_gene: TRBV7-3; CDR3nt: TGTGCCAGCAGCTTACGGGCCCAACCAGGGGATGGCTACACCTTC; CDR3aa: CASSLRAQPGDGYTF
j_gene: TRBJ2-1; abundance: few; d_gene: TRBD1; v_gene: TRBV7-2; CDR3nt: TGTGCCAGCAGCACAACGACAGGGGGCAATGAGCAGTTCTTC; CDR3aa: CASSTTTGGNEQFF
j_gene: TRBJ1-6; abundance: few; d_gene: -; v_gene: TRBV7-8; CDR3nt: TGTGCCAGCAGCTTGATGGGCCGGGGGGATTCACCCCTCCACTTT; CDR3aa: CASSLMGRGDSPLHF
j_gene: TRBJ2-4; abundance: -; d_gene: TRBD1; v_gene: TRBV6-5; CDR3nt: TGTGCCAGCAGTTCCTGGGACAGGGGAAATATTCAGTACTTC; CDR3aa: CASSSWDRGNIQYF
j_gene: TRBJ2-3; abundance: -; d_gene: -; v_gene: TRBV11-2; CDR3nt: TGTGCCAGCAGCCTTTACGGACCGAGCACAGATACGCAGTATTTT; CDR3aa: CASSLYGPSTDTQYF
j_gene: TRBJ1-1; abundance: -; d_gene: TRBD1; v_gene: TRBV5-1; CDR3nt: TGCGCCAGCAGCTTGGCCCCAGGGGGCAATCGAAGGGCTGAAGCTTTCTTT; CDR3aa: CASSLAPGGNRRAEAFF
j_gene: TRBJ1-3; abundance: many; d_gene: -; v_gene: TRBV9; CDR3nt: TGTGCCAGCAGCGTACTGGAGGGGTATGGAAACACCATATATTTT; CDR3aa: CASSVLEGYGNTIYF
j_gene: TRBJ1-2; abundance: -; d_gene: -; v_gene: TRBV18; CDR3nt: TGTGCCAGCTCAGTTGAGTCCAGCTATGGCTACACCTTC; CDR3aa: CASSVESSYGYTF
j_gene: TRBJ1-5; abundance: few; d_gene: -; v_gene: TRBV29-1; CDR3nt: TGCAGCGTTGCGGGGGGCAGGGGTAGCAATCAGCCCCAGCATTTT; CDR3aa: CSVAGGRGSNQPQHF
j_gene: TRBJ2-3; abundance: -; d_gene: -; v_gene: TRBV20-1; CDR3nt: TGCAGTGGTGTCGAGAGGGGGGATACGCAGTATTTT; CDR3aa: CSGVERGDTQYF
j_gene: TRBJ1-2; abundance: -; d_gene: -; v_gene: TRBV5-1; CDR3nt: TGCGCCAGCACAATCTCATCCCGCTATGGCTACACCTTC; CDR3aa: CASTISSRYGYTF
j_gene: TRBJ1-1; abundance: -; d_gene: TRBD1; v_gene: TRBV2; CDR3nt: TGTGCCAGCAGTAGTACAGGGGGGGCTTTCTTT; CDR3aa: CASSSTGGAFF
j_gene: TRBJ2-5; abundance: -; d_gene: -; v_gene: TRBV7-2; CDR3nt: TGTGCCAGCAGCACGGCTGCCGGGGAGACCCAGTACTTC; CDR3aa: CASSTAAGETQYF
j_gene: TRBJ1-2; abundance: few; d_gene: -; v_gene: TRBV5-1; CDR3nt: TGCGCCAGCAGCTTGGCTGGGGTACATGGCTACACCTTC; CDR3aa: CASSLAGVHGYTF
j_gene: TRBJ1-5; abundance: few; d_gene: -; v_gene: TRBV4-1; CDR3nt: TGCGCCAGCAGCCAGGTGGGGAGGAGGGATAGCAATCAGCCCCAGCATTTT; CDR3aa: CASSQVGRRDSNQPQHF
j_gene: TRBJ2-7; abundance: -; d_gene: -; v_gene: TRBV6-5; CDR3nt: TGTGCCAGCAGTTACTCTAGGTACAGCTCCTACGAGCAGTACTTC; CDR3aa: CASSYSRYSSYEQYF
j_gene: TRBJ1-5; abundance: -; d_gene: -; v_gene: TRBV5-1; CDR3nt: TGCGCCAGCAGCTTGGCCGCGACCTACCTTCTTGGGCCCCAGCATTTT; CDR3aa: CASSLAATYLLGPQHF
j_gene: TRBJ2-1; abundance: -; d_gene: TRBD2; v_gene: TRBV5-1; CDR3nt: TGCGCCAGCAGCTTGTTGCCTAGCGGGGACAATGAGCAGTTCTTC; CDR3aa: CASSLLPSGDNEQFF
j_gene: TRBJ1-6; abundance: -; d_gene: TRBD1; v_gene: TRBV5-8; CDR3nt: TGTGCCAGCAGCGCTCGGACAGGGCGAGAGACACCCCTCCACTTT; CDR3aa: CASSARTGRETPLHF
j_gene: TRBJ2-5; abundance: many; d_gene: -; v_gene: TRBV12-3/TRBV12-4; CDR3nt: TGTGCCAGCAGTTTTGGGCGCGGAGGGGAGACCCAGTACTTC; CDR3aa: CASSFGRGGETQYF
j_gene: TRBJ2-7; abundance: few; d_gene: -; v_gene: TRBV10-1; CDR3nt: TGCGCCAGCAGTGAGATCCAGGGACGCCCCTACGAGCAGTACTTC; CDR3aa: CASSEIQGRPYEQYF
j_gene: TRBJ1-5; abundance: -; d_gene: -; v_gene: TRBV15; CDR3nt: TGTGCCACCAGCAGAGATCCGGCGCGGTCCCAGCATTTT; CDR3aa: CATSRDPARSQHF
j_gene: TRBJ2-3; abundance: -; d_gene: TRBD2; v_gene: TRBV20-1; CDR3nt: TGCAGTGCTAGGATTAGCGGGGGGTGGGCAGATACGCAGTATTTT; CDR3aa: CSARISGGWADTQYF